The rows below give T cell receptor beta chains drawn from one sample of a study of response to subunit inactivated influenza vaccine. TCRdb processed the RT-PCR reads anew with MiXCR; each CDR3 protein has one entry. The sample lists about 540,000 distinct CDR3 sequences, 20% to 25% seen once, with 2.5% to 3.5% in the top ten. The same specimen was also included in a second study, on T cells expressing NK-cell markers.

The sequencing used CD4+ T cells sorted from PBMCs, collected 11 to 12 days after vaccination. These receptors were obtained from a man aged 50 to 59 who received an inactivated influenza vaccine. CDR3s include the opening cysteine and the closing phenylalanine or tryptophan. D genes are given only for firm matches. Not all rows give a size; the values are once, few, many and, for expanded clones, a class.

>TRBJ2-1|.|TRBV24-1|TRBD2
TGTGCCACCGAACCAGCGGGAGGCATAGATGAGCAGTTCTTC
CATEPAGGIDEQFF
>TRBJ2-2|.|TRBV19|TRBD2
TGTGCCACCGGAAAAGGACTAGCTGGAGGTTTTTCCGGGGAGCTGTTTTTT
CATGKGLAGGFSGELFF
>TRBJ2-7|.|TRBV3-1|.
TGTGCCAGCAGCCAACTGAGGAACGAGCAGTACTTC
CASSQLRNEQYF
>TRBJ2-7|.|TRBV10-2|.
TGCGCCAGCGCTACCCGGGGGACCGGGGGCTACGAGCAGTACTTC
CASATRGTGGYEQYF
>TRBJ2-7|.|TRBV5-1|.
TGCGCCAGCAGCTCCCTAATCGGGACACCTTCGGGATACGAGCAGTACTTC
CASSSLIGTPSGYEQYF
>TRBJ2-1|.|TRBV9|.
TGTGCCAGCAGCGGGGGACTCAATAACAATGAGCAGTTCTTC
CASSGGLNNNEQFF
>TRBJ2-3|few|TRBV15|TRBD2
TGTGCCACCAGCATGGGGACTAGCTTGGATACGCAGTATTTT
CATSMGTSLDTQYF
>TRBJ2-7|.|TRBV10-3|TRBD1
TGTGCCATCAGTGACCACGGACAGGCCTACGAGCAGTACTTC
CAISDHGQAYEQYF
>TRBJ2-1|.|TRBV5-1|TRBD1
TGCGCCAGCAGCTCCGGACAGGGTACCTACAATGAGCAGTTCTTC
CASSSGQGTYNEQFF
>TRBJ1-4|few|TRBV12-3/TRBV12-4|.
TGTGCCAGCAGTTTCTCCACAAAGGGGGAAAAACTGTTTTTT
CASSFSTKGEKLFF
>TRBJ2-1|few|TRBV6-1|TRBD2
TGTGCCAGCAGCCAGGGACTAGCGGGGAATGAGCAGTTCTTC
CASSQGLAGNEQFF
>TRBJ1-1|.|TRBV6-2/TRBV6-3|TRBD1
TGTGCCAGCAGTTATAATAGGGGGCGAGACACTGAAGCTTTCTTT
CASSYNRGRDTEAFF
>TRBJ1-5|few|TRBV20-1|.
TGCAGTGCGGCAGGGGCTGGTCTTCAGCCCCAGCATTTT
CSAAGAGLQPQHF
>TRBJ2-2|.|TRBV11-2|.
TGTGCCAGCAGGCTACAGGTTCACACCGGGGAGCTGTTTTTT
CASRLQVHTGELFF
>TRBJ2-7|few|TRBV4-3|.
TGCGCCAGCAGACTTCTAAGCTTCCGGGACACCTACGAGCAGTACTTC
CASRLLSFRDTYEQYF
>TRBJ2-3|.|TRBV24-1|TRBD2
TGTGCCACCAGTGATTTGACTAGCGGGGACAAAGATACGCAGTATTTT
CATSDLTSGDKDTQYF
>TRBJ2-6|few|TRBV4-3|.
TGCGCCAGCAGCCCTGAAGGTATAGGGGCGCAAGGGGCCAACGTCCTGACTTTC
CASSPEGIGAQGANVLTF
>TRBJ2-1|.|TRBV7-6|TRBD1
TGTGCCAGCAGCTCCAGGGGGACGACCTACAATGAGCAGTTCTTC
CASSSRGTTYNEQFF
>TRBJ2-7|few|TRBV27|.
TGTGCCAGCAGTTCCCCTAAACAGCGAGCGACCTACGAGCAGTACTTC
CASSSPKQRATYEQYF
>TRBJ2-2|.|TRBV7-2|.
TGTGCCAGCAGCTCCAGAGGGGGACTTGGCGGGGAGCTGTTTTTT
CASSSRGGLGGELFF
>TRBJ2-7|few|TRBV28|TRBD1
TGTGCCAGCAGTCCACCGGGACAGGTCTCCTACGAGCAGTACTTC
CASSPPGQVSYEQYF
>TRBJ2-7|few|TRBV6-2/TRBV6-3|TRBD2
TGTGCCAGCAGTTACAGCGGGGGGGCTCGGGAGCAGTACTTC
CASSYSGGAREQYF
>TRBJ2-7|few|TRBV5-1|.
TGCGCCAGCAGCTTGGAGGAGAAGGGAGTCTACGAGCAGTACTTC
CASSLEEKGVYEQYF
>TRBJ2-5|many|TRBV28|.
TGTGCCAGCAGCCCCGACAGACCTCAAGAGACCCAGTACTTC
CASSPDRPQETQYF
>TRBJ2-1|few|TRBV20-1|TRBD2
TGCAGTGCTAGTGGACTCCAGACTAGCCTGAGCTCCTACAATGAGCAGTTCTTC
CSASGLQTSLSSYNEQFF
>TRBJ2-1|few|TRBV3-1|TRBD2
TGTGCCAGCAGCCAAGATGGGGGTAGCGGGAACAACAATGAGCAGTTCTTC
CASSQDGGSGNNNEQFF
>TRBJ1-1|many|TRBV20-1|TRBD1
TGCAGTGCCCCGGGACAGCAACGAAGTGAAGCTTTCTTT
CSAPGQQRSEAFF
>TRBJ2-1|few|TRBV5-1|TRBD1
TGCGCCAGCAGCTTGGACAACCGGGGACAGGGAAGGCACGATGAGCAGTTCTTC
CASSLDNRGQGRHDEQFF
>TRBJ2-2|few|TRBV4-2|.
TGTGCCAGCAGCCAAGATCTTGTAGCCTACACCGGGGAGCTGTTTTTT
CASSQDLVAYTGELFF
>TRBJ2-2|.|TRBV5-1|.
TGCGCCAGCAGCTTGGGCGGTCACCTCACCGGGGAGCTGTTTTTT
CASSLGGHLTGELFF
>TRBJ1-1|.|TRBV6-2/TRBV6-3|.
TGTGCCAGCAGTTACCCCACAGGGAAGCTGGACACTGAAGCTTTCTTT
CASSYPTGKLDTEAFF